This T cell receptor (beta chain) originates from a study of CD8 T cells in Susac syndrome. After extraction with the RNeasy kit, roughly 0.5 to 1 ug of the RNA was reverse transcribed using random hexamers. TCRdb recomputed calls from the immunoSEQ multiplex PCR reads with MiXCR, one row per CDR3 protein. Counted here are about 150,000 distinct CDR3 sequences, more than 90% occurring once; the ten biggest clones make up less than 0.085%. Germline V CDR1 and CDR2: SGHDN, FVKESK. The ends were cut back, 0 bases at V and 0 bases at J, with 14 bases in the middle. The CDR3 is 17 amino acids. The chain recombines TRBV14 with TRBJ1-1; D call uncertain. The specimen sequenced was CD4+ T cells from PBMCs. This receptor was obtained from a human donor with Susac syndrome. CDR3 amino acids: CASSQDLRLRVNTEAFF. CDR3 nucleotides: TGTGCCAGCAGCCAAGATCTAAGATTGAGGGTGAACACTGAAGCTTTCTTT.